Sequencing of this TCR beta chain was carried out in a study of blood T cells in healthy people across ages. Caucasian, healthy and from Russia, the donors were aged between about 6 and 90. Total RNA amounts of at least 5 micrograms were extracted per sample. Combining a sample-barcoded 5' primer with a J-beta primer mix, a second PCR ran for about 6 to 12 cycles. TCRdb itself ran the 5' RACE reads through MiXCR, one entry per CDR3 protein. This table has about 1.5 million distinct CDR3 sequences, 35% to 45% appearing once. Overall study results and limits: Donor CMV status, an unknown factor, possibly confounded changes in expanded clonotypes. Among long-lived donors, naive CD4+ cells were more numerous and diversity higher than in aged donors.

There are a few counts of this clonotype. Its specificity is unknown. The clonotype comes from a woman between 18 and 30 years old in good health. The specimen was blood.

CDR3: CASSIRVSYEQYF. Written as DNA, the CDR3 is TGTGCCAGCAGCATTAGGGTCTCCTACGAGCAGTACTTC. This chain joins TRBV21-1 and TRBJ2-7. TRBV21-1 is marked as a pseudogene. The CDR3 has 13 residues.